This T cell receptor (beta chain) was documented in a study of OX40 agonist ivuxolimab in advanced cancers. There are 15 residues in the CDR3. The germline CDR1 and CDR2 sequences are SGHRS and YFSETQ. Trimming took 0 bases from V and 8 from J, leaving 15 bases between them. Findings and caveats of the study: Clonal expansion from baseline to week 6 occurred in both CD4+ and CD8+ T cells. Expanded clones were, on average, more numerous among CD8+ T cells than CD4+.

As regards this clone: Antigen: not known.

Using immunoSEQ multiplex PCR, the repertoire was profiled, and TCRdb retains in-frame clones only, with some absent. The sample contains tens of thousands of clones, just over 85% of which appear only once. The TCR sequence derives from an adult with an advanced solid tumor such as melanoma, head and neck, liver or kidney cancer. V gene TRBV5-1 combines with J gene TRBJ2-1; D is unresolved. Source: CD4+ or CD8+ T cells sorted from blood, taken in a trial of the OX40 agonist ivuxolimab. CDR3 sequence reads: CASSLVVDLNHEQFF. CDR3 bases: TGCGCCAGCAGCTTGGTCGTCGACTTGAATCATGAGCAGTTCTTC.